This TCR beta chain was sequenced during a study of blood T cells in healthy people across ages (dated by TCRdb to the mid-2010s). About the study as a whole: In model experiments, template switching captured about one uniquely barcoded TCR beta cDNA molecule for every two T cells. The donors were divided into four age groups: young (average approximately 17 years), middle-aged (under 40), aged (about 60) and long-lived (about 79). The study analyzed two additional independent replicas of 1 million unique cDNA reads from the same blood draw for two donors, one aged 18 to 29 and one aged 80 or older. To avoid experimental bias, donors of different ages were distributed randomly across sequencing lanes. Age-related changes in TCR beta repertoire diversity were measured in the study by deep sequencing normalized with unique cDNA molecular identifiers.

The protocol used for the library was 5' RACE. The sequencer was an Illumina HiSeq 2500. A second PCR of roughly 7 to 11 cycles was performed with a sample-barcoded 5' primer and a J-beta primer mix. Each TCR beta cDNA molecule received a unique molecular identifier from a template-switch 5' adaptor carrying 12 random nucleotides. Each sample yielded at least 3 million CDR3-containing paired-end reads. All of the RNA was converted into first-strand cDNA using the Mint cDNA synthesis kit, with a TRBC-specific oligonucleotide serving as the primer. All cDNA was treated with uracil-DNA glycosylase and then went through a first 18-cycle PCR with the universal primers M1SS and BC2_uni_R. Per the original workflow: Each sample was normalized by randomly selecting 1 million high-quality reads, each carrying a distinct molecular identifier. Reads with shared molecular identifiers were discarded instead of being binned into consensus sequences. CDR3 identification, clonotype clustering and error correction used MiTCR with a Q25 quality threshold and the strictest error-elimination algorithm. A nonparametric unseen species model using Euler transformation provided a lower-bound estimate of total TCR beta diversity. TCRdb passed the public sequencing reads through fastp at Q25 and MiXCR, retaining productive beta sequences. Rows are unified per CDR3 protein, each entry keeping the most common DNA and genes. What appears here as the V and J calls and clone size reflects TCRdb's work, not the paper's. Across this sample there are about 940,000 distinct CDR3 sequences, with 45% to 50% seen only once. The ten biggest clones cover 13% of the sample.

Remarks on this clonotype: Its antigen remains unidentified. No much larger clone exists at a distance of one base, and base qualities are not known.

Systemically healthy Caucasian individuals from Russia, some 40 in total and aged about 6 to 90 years, were included as donors. Each donor gave about 11 milliliters of peripheral blood, drawn into EDTA-treated Vacutainer tubes. Ficoll-Paque density-gradient centrifugation was used to isolate PBMCs, with at least 6 million per sample. Trizol reagent was used to extract total RNA from the PBMCs, yielding at least 6 micrograms per sample. The percentages of naive CD45RAhigh/CD27high T cells were determined by flow cytometry on a PBMC aliquot from every donor. What the work shows at the level of the full study, not this receptor alone: As age increased, observed TCR beta diversity per million T cells dropped in a roughly linear way, and a significant reduction was already evident by age around 41. Compared with the aged group, the long-lived group had more naive CD4+ T cells, fewer expanded clones and increased TCR diversity, a pattern suggesting age selection. Because donor CMV infection status was unknown, age-related changes in expanded clonotypes were potentially confounded. Since profiling was done on bulk unsorted PBMCs, naive and antigen-experienced compartments could not be conclusively compared. Observed TCR beta diversity correlated strongly with the percentage of naive T cells measured by flow cytometry. Estimates of total diversity based on one million sequenced T cells were considered lower bounds and underestimates.

The sequencing sample was made of blood. This receptor was obtained from a man in his thirties or forties in good health.

DNA sequence: TGTGCCAGCAGCTTTGGGGACACACACGAGCAGTACTTC. The translation is CASSFGDTHEQYF. Recombination linked TRBV7-2 to TRBJ2-5; TRBD1 might be the D gene, on 6 matching bases. With the DNA end fitting TRBJ2-7 better, the J assignment may be wrong. Taken from the germline V gene, the CDR1 and CDR2 loops are SGHTA and FQGNSA. Counted from cysteine to phenylalanine, this CDR3 has 13 amino acids. The sequence is cut down to CDR3 DNA, 39 bases in frame from base 1.